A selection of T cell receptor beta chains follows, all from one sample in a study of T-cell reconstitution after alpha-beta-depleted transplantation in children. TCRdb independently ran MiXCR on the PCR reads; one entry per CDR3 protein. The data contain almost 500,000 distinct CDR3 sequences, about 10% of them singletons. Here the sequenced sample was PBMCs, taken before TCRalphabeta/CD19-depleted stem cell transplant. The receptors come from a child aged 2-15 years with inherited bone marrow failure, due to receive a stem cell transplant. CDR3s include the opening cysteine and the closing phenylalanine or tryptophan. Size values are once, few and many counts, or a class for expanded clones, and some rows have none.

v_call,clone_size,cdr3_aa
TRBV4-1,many,CASSQEGDRGPGANVLTF
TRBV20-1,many,CSPLAASYNEQFF
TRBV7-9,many,CASSLNLGKETQYF
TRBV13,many,CASSFGTARSYGYTF
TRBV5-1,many,CASSSGLAGGPDFYEQYF
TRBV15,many,CATSREFLLDTQYF
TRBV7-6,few,CASSSTRMNNEQFF
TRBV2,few,CASSERAPAYEQYF
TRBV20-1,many,CSAPDRRYEQFF
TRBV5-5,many,CASSSGTGRDYEQYF
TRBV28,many,CASRQTGTSGTAGELFF
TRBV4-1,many,CASSQERSSYEQYF
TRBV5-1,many,CASSLVQYWETQYF
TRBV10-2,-,CASSVRGLPTDTQYF
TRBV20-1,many,CSASAQGSYNEQFF
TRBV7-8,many,CASSLVQGTHYEQYF
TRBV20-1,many,CSARRFTETQYF
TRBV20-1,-,CSARDIRRGLAGAYNEQFF
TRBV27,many,CASSFMETQYF
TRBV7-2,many,CASSWGGFTGELFF
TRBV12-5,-,CASGIDRAAFF
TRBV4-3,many,CASSHTSGQSYTGELFF
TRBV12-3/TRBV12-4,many,CASSGPSLGSTDTQYF
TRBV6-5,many,CASSYGGDSNYGYTF
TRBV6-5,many,CASSSGGVTDTQYF
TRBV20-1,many,CSARDPDRGYEQYF
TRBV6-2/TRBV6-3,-,CASRIFGSSYNEQFF
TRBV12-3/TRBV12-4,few,CASSSQRQPQHF
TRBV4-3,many,CASSWVAGAGEQYF
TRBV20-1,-,CSARVRRGGIQETQYF
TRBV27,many,CASSSISDRWRTEAFF
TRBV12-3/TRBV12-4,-,CASSFGDRVDQPQHF
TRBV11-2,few,CASSPPTGEYVTF
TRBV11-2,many,CASSLEIGIAGGRNTDTQYF
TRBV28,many,CASSFGRGEAFF
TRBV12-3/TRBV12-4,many,CASSQRDYFPDTQYF
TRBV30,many,CAWSASRHEQYF
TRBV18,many,CASSPSAPSSYNSPLHF
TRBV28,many,CASSPLGPNYGYTF
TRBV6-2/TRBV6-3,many,CASGLATNTGELFF
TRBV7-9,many,CASEPRVDYGYTF
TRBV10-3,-,CAIARGNGLAGGTGELFF
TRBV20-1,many,CSAQGVAGGRSYNEQFF